This note documents a single T cell receptor beta chain sequence. Its antigen is not known. This sample stems from a study of cytomegalovirus exposure and HLA in healthy donors. Notes on the study in general: Earlier analysis yielded a pattern in which most TCR beta V segments were productive about 87% or about 30% of the time. Confirmation was obtained in vitro that a few CMV-associated chains are specific for CMV antigens.

Use of 60 Vbeta and 13 Jbeta primers characterized the PCR. Sequencing used immunoSEQ multiplex PCR; TCRdb keeps in-frame clones, though not all of them. The table shows about 160,000 clones, with 82% occurring only once. The CDR3 sequence is 12 residues long. Germline CDR1 is SQVTM and CDR2 is ANQGSEA. V lost 6 bases to trimming and J lost 5 bases; unmatched junction nucleotides: 3. The receptor was derived from a girl under 18 in good health and CMV-seropositive. The chain combines TRBV29-1 with TRBJ2-5, with 10 bases matching TRBD2. Sequenced sample: PBMCs. The chain's CDR3 is CSVAGGDETQYF. Written as DNA, the CDR3 is TGCAGCGTAGCGGGAGGGGATGAGACCCAGTACTTC.